The 28 T cell receptor beta chains presented below share a single source sample, sequenced in a study of cytomegalovirus exposure and HLA in healthy donors. Repertoires were generated with immunoSEQ multiplex PCR, while TCRdb's copy carries only in-frame clones and drops some. Of approximately 54,000 clones listed, about 92% are singletons. Sequences were obtained from PBMCs. These receptors originate from a woman in her late teens or twenties in good health and CMV-seropositive.

This clone appeared a single time. The rearrangement links TRBV18 to TRBJ1-2; TRBD1 agrees at 7 bases. The CDR3 runs to 14 residues. CDR1 is KGHSH, CDR2 LQKENI, per germline. V trimming: 3 bases; J trimming: 2 bases; junction bases outside the gene matches: 3. CDR3 DNA sequence: TGTGCCAGCTCACCGCTGGGACAGAACTATGGCTACACCTTC. Its protein is CASSPLGQNYGYTF.

The chain employs TRBV10-3 and TRBJ2-1, with D unresolved. The length of the CDR3 is 11 residues. Germline CDR1 and CDR2: ENHRY and SYGVKD. V lost 2 bases and J 7 bases, leaving 3 bases between the germline ends. The CDR3 region is CAISERNEQFF. In nucleotides, the CDR3 is TGTGCCATCAGTGAGCGGAATGAGCAGTTCTTC.

The chain employs TRBV15 and TRBJ2-2, with D unresolved. There are 12 residues in the CDR3. Trimming took 6 bases from V and 5 from J, leaving 7 bases between them. CDR1 LNHNV and CDR2 YYDKDF come from the germline V gene (reference sequence). DNA of the CDR3: TGTGCCACCAGAGAAACAACCGGGGAGCTGTTTTTT. Encoded protein: CATRETTGELFF.

V usage is TRBV7-9 and J usage is TRBJ2-7; D possibly corresponds to TRBD1 (6 bases). Per the germline V gene, CDR1 is SEHNR and CDR2 is FQNEAQ (reference sequence). Trimming cost V 1 base and J 3 bases, with 25 bases left between them. The CDR3 runs 19 residues. The CDR3 region is CASSLVVFPTGQEGYEQYF. The CDR3 DNA sequence: TGTGCCAGCAGCTTAGTTGTTTTCCCCACAGGGCAGGAAGGCTACGAGCAGTACTTC.

The chain couples TRBV11-2 to TRBJ2-3; the match to TRBD1 covers 8 bases. Germline V lookup: CDR1 SGHAT, CDR2 FQNNGV. This CDR3 contains 15 residues. V trimming: 6 bases; J trimming: 3 bases; junction bases outside the gene matches: 8. The CDR3 region is CASSFWTGPTDTQYF. The CDR3, as DNA: TGTGCCAGCAGTTTCTGGACAGGGCCTACAGATACGCAGTATTTT.

This chain uses TRBV6-6 with TRBJ1-2, with 7 bases that match TRBD1. V was pared by 5 bases and J by 2 bases, with 11 bases of the junction left unmatched. Germline V lookup: CDR1 MNHNY, CDR2 SVGAGI (reference sequence). This CDR3 spans 16 amino acids. CDR3 DNA sequence: TGTGCCAGCAGTCTAGGGACAGTCGACCTAAACTATGGCTACACCTTC. Translation gives CASSLGTVDLNYGYTF.

The chain recombines TRBV30 with TRBJ1-3; D uncertain. The CDR3 is 12 residues long. Germline CDR1 reads GTSNPN; CDR2 reads SVGIG (reference sequence). V shed 0 bases and J shed 4 bases, with 4 bases lying between them. The CDR3, as DNA: TGTGCCTGGAGTGTACTGGGAAACACCATATATTTT. Its translation is CAWSVLGNTIYF.

The chain uses TRBV28 and TRBJ2-2; TRBD2 matches 7 bases. The CDR3 spans 15 residues. The trim removed 4 bases at V and 4 bases at J, leaving 6 bases unmatched. In germline, CDR1 is MDHEN, CDR2 SYDVKM. For the CDR3, the DNA is TGTGCCAGCAGTTCCCGGGGCGGGGGCACCGGGGAGCTGTTTTTT. Translating it yields CASSSRGGGTGELFF.

The gene calls are TRBV7-2 and TRBJ1-2, with 7 bases aligning to TRBD1. V was pared by 1 base and J by 5 bases, with 7 bases of the junction left unmatched. Germline CDR1 reads SGHTA; CDR2 reads FQGNSA. The CDR3 covers 15 residues. CDR3 bases: TGTGCCAGCAGCTTAGTAGCAGGGGGAGCTTATGGCTACACCTTC. Translation gives CASSLVAGGAYGYTF.

This chain connects TRBV5-3 to TRBJ2-2; a possible D gene is TRBD2 (6 bases). TRBV5-3 is classed as an ORF, of uncertain function. This CDR3 region has 15 residues. Trimming took 4 bases from V and 3 from J, leaving 13 bases between them. CDR3 in amino acids: CARSPCGGDTGELFF. The DNA of the CDR3 is TGTGCCAGAAGCCCCTGTGGAGGGGACACCGGGGAGCTGTTTTTT.

The table lists this clone with a count of one. The V call is TRBV2, the J call TRBJ2-4, with a weak D call TRBD1 (5 bases). The CDR3 has 13 amino acids. CDR1 is SNHLY and CDR2 is FYNNEI in the germline V gene. V lost 3 bases and J lost 15, with 18 bases in between. For the CDR3, the DNA is TGTGCCAGCAGTGATGAACAGGCGGTTCGCATGTACTTC. It translates to CASSDEQAVRMYF.

The rearrangement uses TRBV19 and TRBJ2-5, with D possibly TRBD2 on 6 matching bases. Between the trimmed V and J ends, which lost 3 bases and 5 bases, there was a span of 16 bases. The CDR3 spans 15 residues. From germline, CDR1 is LNHDA and CDR2 SQIVND (reference sequence). As DNA, the CDR3 is TGTGCCAGTAGTATTTTCGGGGGATTCAAGGAGACCCAGTACTTC. Translating it yields CASSIFGGFKETQYF.

The CDR3 DNA reads as TGTGCCAGCAGCCTCCGAGGACAGGTACGGCGAGCTTTCTTT. Protein sequence: CASSLRGQVRRAFF. The chain employs TRBV28 and TRBJ1-1; 7 bases are a match to TRBD1. The CDR3 length is 14 residues. Germline V gives CDR1 MDHEN, CDR2 SYDVKM. Trimming removed 6 bases from V and 10 bases from J; junction bases left unmatched: 14.

The chain combines TRBV9 with TRBJ2-3; D might be TRBD2 (5 bases). Germline assignment: CDR1 SGDLS and CDR2 YYNGEE. This CDR3 comprises 15 residues. V was shortened by 2 bases and J by 4 bases, with 14 bases between the two germline ends. CDR3 protein: CASSVGLLSADTQYF. The CDR3 nucleotides are TGTGCCAGCAGCGTCGGACTCCTAAGCGCAGATACGCAGTATTTT. Full variable domain (remainder filled in from reference TRBV9 and TRBJ2-3): DSGVTQTPKHLITATGQRVTLRCSPRSGDLSVYWYQQSLDQGLQFLIQYYNGEERAKGNILERFSAQQFPDLHSELNLSSLELGDSALYFCASSVGLLSADTQYFGPGTRLTVL.

The rearrangement joins TRBV28 to TRBJ2-7; 7 bases are shared with TRBD1. The germline gives CDR1 MDHEN, CDR2 SYDVKM. Germline trimming cut 3 bases from V and 5 bases from J; bases unmatched to any gene: 13. The CDR3 runs 16 residues. Here the CDR3 reads CASSFGTDMGVHEQYF. In DNA, the CDR3 is TGTGCCAGCAGTTTCGGGACAGACATGGGCGTCCACGAGCAGTACTTC.

V and J are TRBV19 and TRBJ1-2, with 8 bases matching TRBD1. The V and J ends lost 8 bases and 8 bases, in that order; junction bases with no gene match: 13. Germline assignment: CDR1 LNHDA and CDR2 SQIVND (reference sequence). The CDR3 totals 14 residues. The CDR3 DNA is TGTGCCAGTTGGCCCAGGGGGCAGACGGAAGGCTACACCTTC. Protein product: CASWPRGQTEGYTF.

J is TRBJ2-1 and V is TRBV5-4; weak D call: TRBD2 (5 bases). The germline gives CDR1 SGHNT, CDR2 YYREEE (reference sequence). Trimming shortened V by 4 bases and J by 1 base, and 9 bases separated the two germline ends. The CDR3 loop spans 14 amino acids. CDR3 coding DNA: TGTGCCAGCAGCCTACCGGGGTCCTACAATGAGCAGTTCTTC. Amino acids: CASSLPGSYNEQFF.

The chain employs TRBV5-4 and TRBJ2-3; D unclear. The CDR3 sequence is 15 residues long. V was cut by 4 bases and J by 4 bases, with 16 bases left in between. The germline CDR1 and CDR2 sequences are SGHNT and YYREEE (reference sequence). CDR3 region: CASSPTLGRADTQYF. CDR3 nucleotide sequence: TGTGCCAGCAGCCCGACGTTGGGTCGGGCAGATACGCAGTATTTT.

This clone has only one observation. J is TRBJ2-5 and V is TRBV9; TRBD1 is a possible D gene (6 bases). In germline, CDR1 is SGDLS, CDR2 YYNGEE. CDR3 length: 14 amino acids. V was trimmed by 3 bases and J by 5 bases, leaving 14 bases between them. In DNA, the CDR3 is TGTGCCAGCAGCGATGGGGGCTCGGTGGAGACCCAGTACTTC. Encoded protein: CASSDGGSVETQYF. Based on the CDR3 plus reference TRBV9 and TRBJ2-5, the full variable domain is DSGVTQTPKHLITATGQRVTLRCSPRSGDLSVYWYQQSLDQGLQFLIQYYNGEERAKGNILERFSAQQFPDLHSELNLSSLELGDSALYFCASSDGGSVETQYFGPGTRLLVL.

The chain combines TRBV6-5 with TRBJ1-1; D gene uncertain. Trimming took 0 bases from V and 0 from J, leaving 8 bases between them. Germline CDR1 MNHEY, CDR2 SVGAGI. The CDR3 has 15 amino acids. CDR3 sequence: CASSYSGRMNTEAFF. The CDR3 DNA follows: TGTGCCAGCAGTTACTCGGGCAGAATGAACACTGAAGCTTTCTTT.

This clone has a single count. The chain employs TRBV7-6 and TRBJ2-3; no clear D gene. The CDR3 spans 12 residues. Germline V gene sequence: CDR1 SGHVS, CDR2 FNYEAQ. Trimming left V 3 bases short and J 5 bases short, with 6 bases between. The CDR3, as DNA: TGTGCCAGCAGCTTTTCGGGAGATACGCAGTATTTT. Translated: CASSFSGDTQYF.

The V gene is TRBV19, the J gene TRBJ1-5; TRBD1 agrees at 8 bases. Germline assignment: CDR1 LNHDA and CDR2 SQIVND (reference sequence). The ends lost 7 bases at V and 6 bases at J; junction bases unmatched: 17. This CDR3 spans 17 amino acids. The CDR3 region is CASKGLGAGGGRQPQHF. DNA of the CDR3: TGTGCCAGTAAAGGACTTGGGGCAGGGGGCGGACGTCAGCCCCAGCATTTT.

The rearrangement joins TRBV7-6 to TRBJ1-1; D might be TRBD1 (6 bases). The germline gives CDR1 SGHVS, CDR2 FNYEAQ. This CDR3 is built from 15 residues. The germline V and J ends were trimmed by 4 bases and 3 bases, with 15 bases remaining between them. The CDR3 region has the DNA TGTGCCAGCAGCTCGGGTAACACAGGGTACACTGAAGCTTTCTTT. Protein sequence: CASSSGNTGYTEAFF.

The V call is TRBV4-1, the J call TRBJ1-2; D perhaps matches TRBD1 (6 bases). The CDR3 is 16 amino acids. Trimming left V 0 bases short and J 2 bases short, with 13 bases between. Germline values: CDR1 MGHRA, CDR2 YSYEKL. CDR3 loop: CASSQEWQGLNYGYTF. CDR3 DNA sequence: TGCGCCAGCAGCCAAGAATGGCAGGGGTTAAACTATGGCTACACCTTC.

This chain connects TRBV4-3 to TRBJ2-7; TRBD1 might be the D (6 bases). The length of the CDR3 is 15 residues. The V and J ends lost 1 base and 1 base respectively, with 11 bases between them. The V gene's germline CDR1 is LGHNA and CDR2 YSLEER. CDR3 bases: TGCGCCAGCAGCCAAGGGTCACAGGGATCCTACGAGCAGTACTTC. This codes for CASSQGSQGSYEQYF.

The chain employs TRBV10-3 and TRBJ1-2, with 9 bases matching TRBD1. Trimming removed 6 bases from V and 2 bases from J; junction bases left unmatched: 4. This CDR3 has 14 amino acids. The V gene's germline CDR1 is ENHRY and CDR2 SYGVKD. CDR3 residues: CAIRGTGYNYGYTF. The CDR3 nucleotides are TGTGCCATCAGGGGGACAGGGTACAACTATGGCTACACCTTC.

This chain connects TRBV30 to TRBJ1-1; no firm D call. Trimming removed 5 bases at V and 1 base at J, with 14 bases between. CDR1 and CDR2 (germline): GTSNPN, SVGIG (reference sequence). The CDR3 extends over 14 amino acids. The CDR3: CAWGSGRGNTEAFF. DNA for the CDR3: TGTGCCTGGGGGTCGGGCCGGGGGAACACTGAAGCTTTCTTT.

This clone was picked up one time. The chain employs TRBV4-2 and TRBJ2-4; 9 bases agree with TRBD1. V lost 2 bases, J lost 2 bases, and 4 bases stayed unmatched. Germline-derived CDR1 and CDR2 are LGHNA and YNFKEQ. CDR3 length equals 16 residues. CDR3 bases: TGTGCCAGCAGCCAAATCGGGACAGGGCCCAAAAACATTCAGTACTTC. This gives the protein CASSQIGTGPKNIQYF.